This T cell receptor (beta chain) was documented in a study of cytomegalovirus exposure and HLA in healthy donors listed by TCRdb under 2017. With respect to the entire study: An earlier analysis of roughly 630 of the donors reported 250 to 300 Gb of sequence data and 100 million to 140 million unique TCR beta sequences from 190 million or so T cells. Roughly 320 gigabases of sequencing data and around 85 million unique TCR sequences made up an early release that covered several hundred HLA-typed donors. Of the 300 to 500 genotyped donors, roughly 76% were placed in the genetic ancestry cluster associated with self-reported Caucasian donors. The aim of the study was to test whether cataloging public T cell receptors could identify signatures of past pathogen exposure. The study used immunosequencing to profile the T cell repertoires of approximately 690 subjects and linked those repertoires to cytomegalovirus serostatus. In addition to the first cohort of 650 to 750 subjects, a separate validation cohort of approximately 120 different subjects was used. To predict cytomegalovirus infection status, the study combined high-throughput TCR immunosequencing, statistical association of individual TCRs with disease status, and machine learning. In a later analysis, previously published TCR beta repertoires from 666 donors were re-analyzed and high-resolution HLA genotyping was added so that TCR occurrence patterns could be studied. The later analysis used no new phenotypic data to find candidate immune exposures, relying instead on TCR beta sequences and their occurrence across donors. To decide whether each TCR beta V gene segment behaved as functional or pseudogenic, an earlier analysis of 587 of the donors relied on high-throughput TCR beta sequencing. Alongside the repertoire data, information on donor age, sex, ethnicity and CMV serostatus was compiled. A later genetic analysis took genome-wide SNP genotypes for about 55% of the roughly 700 donors and used that subset as a discovery cohort. All discovery cohort repertoires had been generated using a single sequencing platform. Class I and class II HLA loci were covered by the typing at four-digit resolution. The number of donors typed differed by locus, with 629-630 for A, B, C, DRB1 and DQB1, 522 for DQA1, 600 to 610 for DPA1, and 472 for DPB1. Five DR-DQ haplotypes were handled as single units for association and clustering, since linkage in the cohort was strong. Among 398 genotyped donors of the cohort, an average of approximately 230,000 unique TCR beta nucleotide sequences were sequenced per donor, around 18% of them non-productive.

For CDR1 and CDR2, the germline V gene (reference sequence) lists MNHEY and SMNVEV. The CDR3 measures 14 amino acids from cysteine to phenylalanine. The kept DNA is CDR3 alone, 42 bases in frame from the first base. V has 7 bases trimmed and J has 8 bases trimmed; junction bases matching no gene number 9. The library came from the immunoSEQ multiplex PCR assay. For the multiplex PCR, a mixture combining 60 forward primers for TCR Vbeta segments and 13 reverse primers for TCR Jbeta segments was used. A multiplex PCR assay on genomic DNA amplified the CDR3 region of rearranged TCR beta genes. The Illumina HiSeq System was used to sequence the amplified TCR beta libraries as 87-base-pair reads. The authors' analysis ran thus. Across the 500 to 850 repertoires, a later analysis counted tens of millions of unique TCR beta chains, 8.5 million to 12 million of which were shared by at least two donors. To remove PCR and sequencing errors, raw reads were error-corrected and collapsed into unique sequences using a nearest-neighbor algorithm that merged closely related sequences. To assign V, D and J gene segments, CDR3 sequences were aligned to IMGT reference sequences. Each retained sequence needed at least a six-nucleotide match to both a V gene segment and a J gene segment. Rearrangements were called productive when the CDR3 lacked stop codons and stayed in frame with V and J; all others were non-productive. Following IMGT convention, CDR3 was defined as the stretch from the second conserved V-encoded cysteine up to the conserved J-encoded phenylalanine. The earlier analysis of about 560 of the donors excluded any sequence lacking an unambiguous match to a single V gene segment. In an earlier analysis of about 590 of the donors, a V segment was called functional when productive rearrangements were above 56.7%, and segregating when the standard deviation between donors exceeded 5%. A statistical classification framework was built to diagnose cytomegalovirus status from the catalog of TCR beta chain sequences. A later analysis assigned V and J genes by comparing TCR nucleotide sequences with IMGT/GENE-DB human TR gene sequences. The TCRdist pipeline was used in a later analysis to assign CDR3 sequences and most-parsimonious VDJ recombination scenarios. In a later analysis, each TCR beta chain was defined by its CDR3 amino acid sequence together with its V-gene family, and reads lacking a unique V-gene family were excluded. A later analysis removed 550 to 650 highly shared, low-generation-probability nucleotide sequences to deal with suspected cross-contamination and a sequencing artifact. In a later analysis, a clonal expansion index for each public chain was calculated from normalized within-repertoire ranks of inferred template counts. In a later analysis, generation probabilities were computed using a VDJ recombination model fitted to out-of-frame rearrangements, and the results were checked against IGoR. In a later analysis, hypergeometric tests were used to score TCR-TCR, TCR-HLA and TCR-CMV co-occurrence, with a repertoire-size bias correction applied to TCR pairs. In a later analysis, false discovery rates were estimated by permuting HLA or CMV assignments 20 times. In a later analysis, co-occurring TCRs were grouped using DBSCAN, with TCRdist sequence similarity added in when clustering inside HLA-allele-positive subsets. Co-occurrence clustering excluded repertoires with fewer than 30,000 or more than 120,000 public chains, plus five with anomalous nucleotide sharing. Held by TCRdb, this immuneACCESS table contains in-frame sequences only and omits some clones. Under half of the omission traces to an unresolved V gene where checked; the cause of the rest is unknown. D and trimming come from the DNA, and the V and J calls and clone size come from that table. The sample table lists about 180,000 clones, roughly three quarters of them with a count of one. Under 2.5% of the sample belongs to the ten largest clones.

About this clone itself: What antigen it recognizes has not been identified. It has no much larger one-base neighbor in the sample; base qualities were not kept.

The cohort comprised some 680 healthy bone marrow donors. Cohort members were all nominally healthy when sampled, although unrecorded immune exposures were likely present. The donor was CMV seropositive and was included in the group of some 290 seropositive cohort members. A peripheral blood sample was collected from each donor, and TCR beta sequencing was performed on peripheral blood mononuclear cells. The Qiagen DNeasy Blood Extraction Kit was used to extract genomic DNA from the blood cell samples. Results the study describes overall, beyond this receptor: According to a later analysis, TCR association rates differed among HLA loci, with DRB1 alleles showing the most associated TCRs and HLA-C alleles showing the fewest. Specific HLA alleles were associated with 16,951 TCR beta sequences at a false discovery rate of 0.05 in a later analysis. A later analysis found that most CMV-associated TCR beta chains appeared HLA-restricted, with HLA associations seemingly driven largely by CMV exposure. Across donors, most TCR sequences were observed very rarely, whereas some public TCRs were present in many individuals. Because counts were too low, about 15 rarely observed V segments, including chromosome 9 orphons, were left out of the earlier analysis of 500 to 750 of the donors. Only TCR beta chains were sequenced in this cohort, and the absence of alpha or paired-chain data limited detectable features. A later analysis reported that several top co-occurrence clusters appeared linked to parvovirus B19, influenza, CMV and Epstein-Barr virus. In an earlier analysis of about 600 of the donors, most TCR beta V segments appeared in productive rearrangements about 87% or about 30% of the time, broadly matching IMGT annotations. Linkage disequilibrium might explain the correlated functional status among segregating V segments, but an unknown experimental factor could not be ruled out. The authors suggested that the approach could potentially be extended to other disease states and immunological phenotypes. A later genetic analysis associated a missense DCLRE1C variant with V-gene and J-gene trimming of TCR beta chains, and an independent cohort replicated the association. A further reported finding was that TCR beta sequences accurately predicted the HLA-A and HLA-B alleles for most subjects in the first cohort. Because HLA typing was unavailable for some donors at each locus, only the typed subset was used in association tests. Three of the identified cytomegalovirus-associated TCR beta chains were confirmed in vitro to be specific for cytomegalovirus antigens. According to a later genetic analysis, donors in an Asian-associated ancestry cluster had fewer N-insertions in productive TCRs than the roughly 700-donor mean. Immune exposure information for the cohort was limited to CMV serostatus. The 87-base-pair reads could not distinguish some IMGT-functional V segments, including TRBV6-2 and TRBV6-3, so those segments were excluded. Sequencing depth was assumed to be roughly uniform across donors in the presence/absence analyses, though that assumption may not hold. In both the original and validation cohorts, the classifier was reported to diagnose cytomegalovirus status with high specificity and sensitivity. A total of 150 to 200 TCR beta chains were listed by the study as associated with cytomegalovirus. The sequencing pipeline was judged likely to have produced a cluster of highly shared sequence variants as a technical artifact. In a later analysis, HLA-associated TCR beta chains showed more clonal expansion and lower generation probabilities than non-associated chains that were equally common. When HLA alleles, especially DR and DQ, strongly co-occurred, TCR associations were difficult to assign to individual alleles.

The rearranged segments are TRBV27 and TRBJ1-2, and TRBD1 aligns with 11 junction nucleotides. Material for sequencing was PBMCs. This clonotype originated in a woman in her 30s in good health and CMV-seropositive. The CDR3 protein sequence reads: CASTPRTGGEGYTF. In nucleotide form, the sequence is TGTGCCAGCACGCCTCGGACAGGGGGCGAGGGCTACACCTTC.